This TCR beta chain was retrieved from a study of blood T cell repertoires in COVID-19. The CDR3 runs 13 residues. Germline CDR1 reads SGHDT; CDR2 reads YYEEEE. V was pared by 5 bases and J by 5 bases, with 10 bases between. Only in-frame clones appear in the TCRdb table, and some are missing; sequencing was by immunoSEQ multiplex PCR. Here the sample spans 230,000 or so clones, 88% being singletons. The V call is TRBV5-6, the J call TRBJ1-4, with D uncertain. The sample was PBMCs or T cells enriched from blood (not recorded which). The receptor's source is a woman in her twenties or thirties who had recovered from COVID-19. The CDR3 nucleotides are TGTGCCAGCAGTATGACTTTAAATGAAAAACTGTTTTTT. Its translation: CASSMTLNEKLFF.